The clone carrying this T cell receptor (beta chain) was detected only a few times. The antigen is undetermined. The CDR3 is made up of 16 amino acids. Between the trimmed V and J ends, which lost 6 bases and 5 bases, there was a span of 19 bases. The data derive from a study of response to subunit inactivated influenza vaccine. Study conclusions and caveats: Each seasonal influenza vaccination recruits few new T cells, the authors suggested.

TCRdb re-derived calls from the RT-PCR reads in MiXCR, one entry per CDR3 protein. The sample lists 610,000 or so distinct CDR3 sequences; 13% to 15% were seen once. J is TRBJ2-2 and V is TRBV12-3 or TRBV12-4; D may be TRBD1 (6 bases). The sequence came from a man aged 50 or older who received an inactivated influenza vaccine. The input for sequencing was PBMCs from blood, taken 12 days after vaccination. The CDR3 region has the DNA TGTGCCAGCAGCTCTGACAGGCTCGGAAGAACCGGGGAGCTGTTTTTT. This gives the protein CASSSDRLGRTGELFF.